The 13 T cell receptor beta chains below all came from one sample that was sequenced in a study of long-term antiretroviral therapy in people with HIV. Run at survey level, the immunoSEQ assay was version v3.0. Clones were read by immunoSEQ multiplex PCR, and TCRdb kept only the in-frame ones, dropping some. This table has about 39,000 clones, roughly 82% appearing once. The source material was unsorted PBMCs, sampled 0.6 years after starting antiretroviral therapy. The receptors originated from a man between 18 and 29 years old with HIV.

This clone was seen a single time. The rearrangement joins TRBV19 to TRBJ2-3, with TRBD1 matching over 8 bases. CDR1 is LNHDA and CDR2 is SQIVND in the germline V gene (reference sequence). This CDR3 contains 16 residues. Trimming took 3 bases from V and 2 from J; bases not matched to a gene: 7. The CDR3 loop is CASSMSAGGFTDTQYF. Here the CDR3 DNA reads TGTGCCAGTAGTATGTCGGCAGGGGGCTTCACAGATACGCAGTATTTT.

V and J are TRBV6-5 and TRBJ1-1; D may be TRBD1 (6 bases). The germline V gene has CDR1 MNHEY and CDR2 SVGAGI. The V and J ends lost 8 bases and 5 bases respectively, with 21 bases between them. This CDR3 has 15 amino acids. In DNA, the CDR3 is TGTGCCAGCCACGACATGGGGGGGGCTGGAACTGAAGCTTTCTTT. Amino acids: CASHDMGGAGTEAFF.

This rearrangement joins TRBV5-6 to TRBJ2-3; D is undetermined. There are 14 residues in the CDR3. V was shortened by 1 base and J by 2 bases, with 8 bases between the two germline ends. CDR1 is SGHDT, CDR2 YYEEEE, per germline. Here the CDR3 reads CASSLLLNTDTQYF. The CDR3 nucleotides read TGTGCCAGCAGCTTGTTACTCAACACAGATACGCAGTATTTT. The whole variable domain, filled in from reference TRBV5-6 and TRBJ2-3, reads DAGVTQSPTHLIKTRGQQVTLRCSPKSGHDTVSWYQQALGQGPQFIFQYYEEEERQRGNFPDRFSGHQFPNYSSELNVNALLLGDSALYLCASSLLLNTDTQYFGPGTRLTVL.

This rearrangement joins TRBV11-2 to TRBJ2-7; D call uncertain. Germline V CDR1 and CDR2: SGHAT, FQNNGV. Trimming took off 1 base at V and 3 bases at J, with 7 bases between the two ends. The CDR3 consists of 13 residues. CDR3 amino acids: CASSLGPNYEQYF. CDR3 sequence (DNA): TGTGCCAGCAGCTTAGGTCCAAACTACGAGCAGTACTTC. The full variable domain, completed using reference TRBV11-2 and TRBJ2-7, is EAGVAQSPRYKIIEKRQSVAFWCNPISGHATLYWYQQILGQGPKLLIQFQNNGVVDDSQLPKDRFSAERLKGVDSTLKIQPAKLEDSAVYLCASSLGPNYEQYFGPGTRLTVT.

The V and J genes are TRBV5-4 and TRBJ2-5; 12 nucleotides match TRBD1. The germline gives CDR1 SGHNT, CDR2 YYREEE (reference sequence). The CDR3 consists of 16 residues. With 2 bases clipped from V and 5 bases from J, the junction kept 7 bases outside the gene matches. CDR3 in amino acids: CASSFPGQGATETQYF. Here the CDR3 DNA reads TGTGCCAGCAGCTTCCCGGGACAGGGGGCTACGGAGACCCAGTACTTC.

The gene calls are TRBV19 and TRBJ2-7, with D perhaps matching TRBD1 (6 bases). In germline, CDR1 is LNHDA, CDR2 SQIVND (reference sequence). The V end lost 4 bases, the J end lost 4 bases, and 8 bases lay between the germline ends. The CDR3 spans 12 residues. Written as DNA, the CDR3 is TGTGCCAGTAGTACCGGGACATACGAGCAGTACTTC. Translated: CASSTGTYEQYF.

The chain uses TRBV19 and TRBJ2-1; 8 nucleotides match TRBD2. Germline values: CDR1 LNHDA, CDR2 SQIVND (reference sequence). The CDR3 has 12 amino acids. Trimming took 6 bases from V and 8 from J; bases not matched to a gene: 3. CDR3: CASRMGLDEQFF. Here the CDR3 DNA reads TGTGCCAGTAGAATGGGACTAGATGAGCAGTTCTTC.

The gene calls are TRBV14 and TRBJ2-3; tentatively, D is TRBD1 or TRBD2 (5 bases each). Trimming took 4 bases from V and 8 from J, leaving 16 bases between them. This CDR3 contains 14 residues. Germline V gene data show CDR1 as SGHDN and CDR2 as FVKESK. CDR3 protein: CASSRDHGGGTQYF. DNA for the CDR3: TGTGCCAGCAGCCGGGACCACGGCGGAGGTACGCAGTATTTT.

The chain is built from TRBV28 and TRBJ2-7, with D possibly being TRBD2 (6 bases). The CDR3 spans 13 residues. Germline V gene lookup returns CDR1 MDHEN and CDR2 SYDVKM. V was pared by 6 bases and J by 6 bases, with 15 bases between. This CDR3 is CASSYRRGGEQYF. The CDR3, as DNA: TGTGCCAGCAGCTACCGACGGGGAGGCGAGCAGTACTTC. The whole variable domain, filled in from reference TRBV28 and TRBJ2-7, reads DVKVTQSSRYLVKRTGEKVFLECVQDMDHENMFWYRQDPGLGLRLIYFSYDVKMKEKGDIPEGYSVSREKKERFSLILESASTNQTSMYLCASSYRRGGEQYFGPGTRLTVT.

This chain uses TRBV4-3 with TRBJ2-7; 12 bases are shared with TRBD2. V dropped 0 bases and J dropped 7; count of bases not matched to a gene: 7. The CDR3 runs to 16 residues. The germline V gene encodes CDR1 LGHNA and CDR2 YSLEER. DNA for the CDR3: TGCGCCAGCAGCCAAGATCTATCCCTAGCGGGAGGGGAGCAGTACTTC. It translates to CASSQDLSLAGGEQYF.

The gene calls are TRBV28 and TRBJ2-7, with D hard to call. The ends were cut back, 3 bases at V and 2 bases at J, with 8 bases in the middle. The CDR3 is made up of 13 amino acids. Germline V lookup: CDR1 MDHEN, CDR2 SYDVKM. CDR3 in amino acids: CASSFGRTYEQYF. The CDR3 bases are TGTGCCAGCAGTTTTGGGCGGACCTACGAGCAGTACTTC.

CDR3 nucleotides: TGCGCCAGCAGCGCCCATCTAGCGTCAGGCACAGATACGCAGTATTTT. Its translation: CASSAHLASGTDTQYF. J is TRBJ2-3 and V is TRBV4-3; D is perhaps TRBD2 (6 bases). Germline CDR1 LGHNA, CDR2 YSLEER. There are 16 residues in the CDR3. V lost 5 bases, J lost 1 base, and 16 bases lay in between.

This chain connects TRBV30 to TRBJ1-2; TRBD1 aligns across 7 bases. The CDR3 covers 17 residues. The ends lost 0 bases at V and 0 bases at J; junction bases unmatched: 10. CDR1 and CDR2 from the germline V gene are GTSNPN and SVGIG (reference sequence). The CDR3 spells CAWSVLEGQASNYGYTF. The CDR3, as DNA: TGTGCCTGGAGTGTACTCGAAGGACAGGCCTCTAACTATGGCTACACCTTC.